This T cell receptor (beta chain) emerged from a study of blood T cell repertoires in COVID-19. Germline V gives CDR1 MNHEY, CDR2 SMNVEV (reference sequence). V was pared by 5 bases and J by 7 bases, with 18 bases between. CDR3 size: 14 residues. This clone was recorded only once. The assay was immunoSEQ multiplex PCR, and TCRdb's table has in-frame clones only and misses some. The profile shows around 220,000 clones, 75% to 90% of them singletons. Participants spanned ages about 18 to 90 years and resided in over 20 US areas. J is TRBJ2-7 and V is TRBV27; D unresolved. The source of this sequence is a woman younger than 45 with acute COVID-19. Sequencing was carried out using PBMCs or T cells enriched from blood (not recorded which). The CDR3 loop reads CASSPRVFPGEQYF. The CDR3 DNA reads as TGTGCCAGCAGTCCCCGGGTTTTTCCTGGAGAGCAGTACTTC.